Shown below are 7 T cell receptor beta chains from a single sample sequenced in a study of cytomegalovirus exposure and HLA in healthy donors. The PCR employed 60 Vbeta primers together with 13 Jbeta primers. Data came from immunoSEQ multiplex PCR; TCRdb stores just in-frame clones and leaves some out. The sample has some 130,000 clones, 60% to 75% seen once. Sequencing was carried out using PBMCs. The receptors derive from a man aged 25 to 45 in good health and CMV-seronegative.

The rearrangement uses TRBV6-1 and TRBJ2-2, with TRBD1 as a possible D gene (6 bases). Germline CDR1 and CDR2: MNHNS and SASEGT. The V end was cut by 6 bases, the J end by 7 bases, with 12 bases between. The CDR3 totals 13 residues. As DNA, the CDR3 is TGTGCCAGCAGCAACAGGGATGGCGGGGAGCTGTTTTTT. This sequence encodes CASSNRDGGELFF.

The rearrangement joins TRBV21-1 to TRBJ2-1; TRBD2 is taken as the D call from the table, unchecked against the DNA. TRBV21-1 is a pseudogene. This CDR3 spans 16 amino acids. The CDR3: CASSKLLFVGCNEQFF. Here the CDR3 DNA reads TGTGCCAGCAGCAAACTTCTCTTCGTCGGGTGTAATGAGCAGTTCTTC.

The chain couples TRBV6-1 to TRBJ2-1; no clear D. This CDR3 comprises 12 residues. V lost 5 bases, J lost 7 bases, and 9 bases lay in between. Germline loops: CDR1 MNHNS, CDR2 SASEGT. The CDR3, as DNA: TGTGCCAGCAGTCCCTTCCTAAATGAGCAGTTCTTC. Encoded protein: CASSPFLNEQFF.

The chain is built from TRBV29-1 and TRBJ1-1; 7 bases are shared with TRBD1. Germline V gene lookup returns CDR1 SQVTM and CDR2 ANQGSEA. This CDR3 comprises 12 residues. With 4 bases clipped from V and 8 bases from J, the junction kept 7 bases outside the gene matches. CDR3 amino acids: CSVGLDRVEAFF. As DNA, the CDR3 is TGCAGCGTTGGCCTCGACAGGGTCGAAGCTTTCTTT.

The chain has TRBV2 and TRBJ2-7, with TRBD1 identical over 8 bases. Germline values: CDR1 SNHLY, CDR2 FYNNEI. Unmatched junction bases numbered 14, after V lost 8 bases and J lost 2 bases. This CDR3 is 16 amino acids long. This CDR3 is CASSRDRPRPPYEQYF. CDR3 sequence (DNA): TGTGCCAGCTCCCGGGACAGGCCTCGCCCCCCCTACGAGCAGTACTTC.

The J gene is TRBJ1-1, the V gene TRBV2; 10 bases line up with TRBD1. Germline V gene sequence: CDR1 SNHLY, CDR2 FYNNEI. The V gene end was trimmed by 6 bases and the J gene end by 1 base; junction bases not matched to a gene: 11. The CDR3 runs 17 residues. The CDR3 spells CASRETGGTLGNTEAFF. The CDR3, as DNA: TGTGCCAGCAGGGAGACAGGGGGCACTTTGGGGAACACTGAAGCTTTCTTT.

The CDR3 DNA is TGTGCCAGCAGCTTACAGGGGGGAGGAGGCCCCTACGAGCAGTACTTC. This encodes CASSLQGGGGPYEQYF. This chain uses TRBV13 with TRBJ2-5; a possible D gene is TRBD1 (7 bases). Gene TRBJ2-7 matches the end of the DNA better, so the J call may be wrong. Germline CDR1 and CDR2: PRHDT and FYEKMQ (reference sequence). This CDR3 contains 16 residues.